The 5 T cell receptor beta chains below were found in one sample sequenced in a study of blood T cell repertoires in COVID-19. Measured with immunoSEQ multiplex PCR; TCRdb has only the in-frame clones, and not every one. Of 60,000 to 75,000 clones in the sample, approximately 80% were seen once. Sequenced sample: peripheral blood. These receptor sequences come from a woman of 80 years or more with acute or convalescent COVID-19.

The chain joins TRBV7-9 to TRBJ2-7; 11 bases are a match to TRBD1. Germline assignment: CDR1 SEHNR and CDR2 FQNEAQ (reference sequence). V lost 5 bases to trimming and J lost 4 bases; unmatched junction nucleotides: 7. CDR3 size: 15 residues. CDR3 sequence: CASSRGTGGLYEQYF. DNA of the CDR3: TGTGCCAGCAGCCGAGGGACAGGGGGATTGTACGAGCAGTACTTC.

The chain combines TRBV4-2 with TRBJ2-1; possibly TRBD1 for D (5 bases). From germline, CDR1 is LGHNA and CDR2 YNFKEQ. Trimming took 1 base from V and 7 from J, leaving 8 bases between them. CDR3 size: 13 residues. The CDR3 DNA is TGTGCCAGCAGCCAAGGACAGAGGAATGAGCAGTTCTTC. This gives the protein CASSQGQRNEQFF.

The rearrangement links TRBV19 to TRBJ1-1; no definite D call. The CDR3 runs to 13 residues. V lost 4 bases to trimming and J lost 2 bases, with 8 bases between them. The germline gives CDR1 LNHDA, CDR2 SQIVND (reference sequence). CDR3 in DNA: TGTGCCAGTAGTAGTCAGGTTAACACTGAAGCTTTCTTT. Protein: CASSSQVNTEAFF.

CDR3 nucleotides: TGTGCCAGCAGCGAGGGGGCGAACTATGGCTACACCTTC. Protein product: CASSEGANYGYTF. V usage is TRBV6-4 and J usage is TRBJ1-2; the match to TRBD1 covers 7 bases. The germline CDR1 and CDR2 sequences are MRHNA and SNTAGT. V dropped 6 bases and J dropped 2; count of bases not matched to a gene: 3. The CDR3 spans 13 residues.

DNA of the CDR3: TGTGCCAGCAGCTTAGTCCCCCCCGACAGGGGCCGAAGTAGCGAGCAGTACTTC. It specifies CASSLVPPDRGRSSEQYF. The chain has TRBV11-2 and TRBJ2-7, with TRBD1 matching over 8 bases. CDR3 length: 18 residues. Germline trimming cut 1 base from V and 6 bases from J; bases unmatched to any gene: 17. The germline V gene encodes CDR1 SGHAT and CDR2 FQNNGV.